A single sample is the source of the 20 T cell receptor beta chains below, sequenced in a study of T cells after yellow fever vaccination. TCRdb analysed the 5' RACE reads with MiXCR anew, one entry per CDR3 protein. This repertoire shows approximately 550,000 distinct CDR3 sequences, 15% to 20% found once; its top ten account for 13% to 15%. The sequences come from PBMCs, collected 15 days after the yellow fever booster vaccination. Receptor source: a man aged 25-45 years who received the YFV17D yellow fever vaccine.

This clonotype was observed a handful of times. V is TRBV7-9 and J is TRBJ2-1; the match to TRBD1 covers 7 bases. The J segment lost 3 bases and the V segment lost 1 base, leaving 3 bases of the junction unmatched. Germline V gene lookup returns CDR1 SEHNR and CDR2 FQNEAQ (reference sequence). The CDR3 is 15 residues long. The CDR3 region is CASSLVGQSYNEQFF. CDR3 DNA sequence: TGTGCCAGCAGCTTAGTGGGACAGAGCTACAATGAGCAGTTCTTC.

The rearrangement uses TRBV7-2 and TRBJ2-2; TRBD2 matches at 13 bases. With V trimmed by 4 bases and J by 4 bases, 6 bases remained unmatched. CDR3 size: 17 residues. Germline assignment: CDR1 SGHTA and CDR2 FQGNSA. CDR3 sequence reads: CASSSRTSGRSTGELFF. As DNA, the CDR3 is TGTGCCAGCAGCTCTCGGACTAGCGGGAGATCCACCGGGGAGCTGTTTTTT.

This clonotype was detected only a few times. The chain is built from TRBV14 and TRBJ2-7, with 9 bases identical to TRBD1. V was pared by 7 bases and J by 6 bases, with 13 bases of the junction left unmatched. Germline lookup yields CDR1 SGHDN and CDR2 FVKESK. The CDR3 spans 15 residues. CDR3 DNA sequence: TGTGCCAGCAATGACAGACAGGGGGTATGGAGCGAGCAGTACTTC. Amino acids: CASNDRQGVWSEQYF.

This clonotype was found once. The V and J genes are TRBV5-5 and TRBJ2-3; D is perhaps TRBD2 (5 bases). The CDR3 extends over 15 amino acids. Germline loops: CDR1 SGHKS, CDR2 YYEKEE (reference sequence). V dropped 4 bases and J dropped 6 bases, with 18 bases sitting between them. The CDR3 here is CASSRTGPPMDTQYF. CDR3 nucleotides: TGTGCCAGCAGCCGGACTGGACCCCCCATGGATACGCAGTATTTT.

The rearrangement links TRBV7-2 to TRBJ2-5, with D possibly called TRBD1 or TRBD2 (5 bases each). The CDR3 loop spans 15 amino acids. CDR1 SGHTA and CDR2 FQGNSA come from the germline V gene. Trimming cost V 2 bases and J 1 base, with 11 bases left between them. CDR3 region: CASSLMIGAQETQYF. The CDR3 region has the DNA TGTGCCAGCAGCTTAATGATCGGGGCCCAAGAGACCCAGTACTTC.

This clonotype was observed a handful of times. CDR3 in amino acids: CASSQETGRADTQYF. The CDR3, as DNA: TGTGCCAGCAGCCAAGAGACAGGGCGCGCGGATACGCAGTATTTT. The chain combines TRBV7-8 with TRBJ2-3, with TRBD1 matching over 7 bases. Germline trimming cut 5 bases from V and 6 bases from J; bases unmatched to any gene: 11. Germline loops: CDR1 SGHVS, CDR2 FQNEAQ. The CDR3 is 15 residues long.

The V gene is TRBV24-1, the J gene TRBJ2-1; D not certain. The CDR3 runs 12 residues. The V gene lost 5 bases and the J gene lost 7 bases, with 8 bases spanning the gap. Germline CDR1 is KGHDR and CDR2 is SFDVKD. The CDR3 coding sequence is TGTGCCACCAGTGTTCGGGTAAATGAGCAGTTCTTC. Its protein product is CATSVRVNEQFF.

The CDR3 nucleotides read TGTGCCAGCAGCGACTGGGATAGAGTCCGCCATGAGCAGTTCTTC. Its translation is CASSDWDRVRHEQFF. This rearrangement joins TRBV7-3 to TRBJ2-1, with D unclear. Germline CDR1 is SGHTA and CDR2 is FQGTGA. V lost 5 bases, J lost 8 bases, and 19 bases lay in between. The CDR3 runs to 15 residues. The full variable domain, in which reference TRBV7-3 and TRBJ2-1 provide the parts outside the CDR3, is GAGVSQTPSNKVTEKGKYVELRCDPISGHTALYWYRQSLGQGPEFLIYFQGTGAADDSGLPNDRFFAVRPEGSVSTLKIQRTERGDSAVYLCASSDWDRVRHEQFFGPGTRLTVL.

The CDR3 region has the DNA TGTGCCAGCAGACGGACAGGAGTGCAAGATACGCAGTATTTT. Protein product: CASRRTGVQDTQYF. The rearrangement joins TRBV28 to TRBJ2-3, with 7 bases lining up with TRBD1. The J segment lost 5 bases and the V segment lost 6 bases, leaving 8 bases of the junction unmatched. Germline-derived CDR1 and CDR2 are MDHEN and SYDVKM. CDR3 size: 14 residues.

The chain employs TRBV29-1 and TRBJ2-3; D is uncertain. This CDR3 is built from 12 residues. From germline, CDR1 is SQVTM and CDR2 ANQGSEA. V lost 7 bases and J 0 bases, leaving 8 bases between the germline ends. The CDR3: CSGRSSTDTQYF. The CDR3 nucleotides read TGCAGCGGGAGAAGCAGCACAGATACGCAGTATTTT.

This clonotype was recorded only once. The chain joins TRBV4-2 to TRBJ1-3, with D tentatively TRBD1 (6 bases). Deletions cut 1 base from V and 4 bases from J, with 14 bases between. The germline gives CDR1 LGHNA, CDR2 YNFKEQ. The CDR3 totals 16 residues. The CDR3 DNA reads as TGTGCCAGCAGCCAAGGGGGCAGGGGCGCAGGAAACACCATATATTTT. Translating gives CASSQGGRGAGNTIYF.

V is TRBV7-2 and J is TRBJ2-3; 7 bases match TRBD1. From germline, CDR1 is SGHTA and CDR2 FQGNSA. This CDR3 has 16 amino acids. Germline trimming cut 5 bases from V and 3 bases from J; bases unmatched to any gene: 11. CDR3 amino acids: CASSIRMAQGTDTQYF. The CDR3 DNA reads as TGTGCCAGCAGCATTAGGATGGCACAGGGGACAGATACGCAGTATTTT.

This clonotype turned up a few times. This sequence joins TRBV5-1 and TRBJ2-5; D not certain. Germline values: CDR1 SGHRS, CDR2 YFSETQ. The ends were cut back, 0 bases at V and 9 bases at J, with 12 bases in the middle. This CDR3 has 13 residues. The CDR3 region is CASSLGSPMSQYF. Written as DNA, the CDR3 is TGCGCCAGCAGCTTGGGCAGCCCGATGTCCCAGTACTTC.

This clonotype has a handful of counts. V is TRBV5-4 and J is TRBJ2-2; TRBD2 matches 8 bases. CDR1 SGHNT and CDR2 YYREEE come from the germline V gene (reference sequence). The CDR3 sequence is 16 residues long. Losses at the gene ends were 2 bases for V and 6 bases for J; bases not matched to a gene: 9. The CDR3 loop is CASSLTGTRVSGELFF. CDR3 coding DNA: TGTGCCAGCAGCTTAACCGGGACTAGGGTGTCCGGGGAGCTGTTTTTT.

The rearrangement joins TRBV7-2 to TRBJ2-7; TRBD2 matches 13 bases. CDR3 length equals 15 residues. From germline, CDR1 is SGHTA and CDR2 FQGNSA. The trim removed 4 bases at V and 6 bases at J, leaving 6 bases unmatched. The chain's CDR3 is CASSSGLAGVLEQYF. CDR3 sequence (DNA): TGTGCCAGCAGCTCCGGACTAGCGGGAGTTCTCGAGCAGTACTTC. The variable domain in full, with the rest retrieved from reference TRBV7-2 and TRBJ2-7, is GAGVSQSPSNKVTEKGKDVELRCDPISGHTALYWYRQSLGQGLEFLIYFQGNSAPDKSGLPSDRFSAERTGGSVSTLTIQRTQQEDSAVYLCASSSGLAGVLEQYFGPGTRLTVT.

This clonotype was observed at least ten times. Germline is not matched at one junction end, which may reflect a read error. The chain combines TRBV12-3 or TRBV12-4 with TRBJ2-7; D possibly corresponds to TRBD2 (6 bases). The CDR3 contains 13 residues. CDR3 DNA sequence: TGCGCCAGCAGCTTGGCGGGACCCTACGAGCAGTACTTC. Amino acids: CASSLAGPYEQYF.

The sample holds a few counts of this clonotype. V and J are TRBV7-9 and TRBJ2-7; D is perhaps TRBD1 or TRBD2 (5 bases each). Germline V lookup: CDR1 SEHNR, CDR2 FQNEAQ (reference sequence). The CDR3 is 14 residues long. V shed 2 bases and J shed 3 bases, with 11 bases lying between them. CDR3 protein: CASSLSGRLYEQYF. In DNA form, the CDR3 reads TGTGCCAGCAGCTTATCGGGGCGCCTCTACGAGCAGTACTTC.

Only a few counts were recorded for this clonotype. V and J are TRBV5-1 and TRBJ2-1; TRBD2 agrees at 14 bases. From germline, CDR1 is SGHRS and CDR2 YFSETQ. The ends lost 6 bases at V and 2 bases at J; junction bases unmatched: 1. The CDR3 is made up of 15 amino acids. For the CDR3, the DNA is TGCGCCAGCACGGGACTAGCGGGAGCCTACAATGAGCAGTTCTTC. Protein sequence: CASTGLAGAYNEQFF.

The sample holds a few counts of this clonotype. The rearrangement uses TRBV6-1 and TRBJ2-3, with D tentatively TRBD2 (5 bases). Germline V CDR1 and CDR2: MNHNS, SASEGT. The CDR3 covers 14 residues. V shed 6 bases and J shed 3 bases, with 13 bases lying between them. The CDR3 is CASSDPGRTDTQYF. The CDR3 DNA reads TGTGCCAGCAGCGACCCGGGGAGAACAGATACGCAGTATTTT.

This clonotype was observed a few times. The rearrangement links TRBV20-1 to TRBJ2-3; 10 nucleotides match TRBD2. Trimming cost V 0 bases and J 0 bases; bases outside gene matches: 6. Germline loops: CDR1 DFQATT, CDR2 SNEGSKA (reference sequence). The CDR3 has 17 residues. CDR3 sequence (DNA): TGCAGTGCTAGAGATCGGGTTAGCGGGAGGAGCACAGATACGCAGTATTTT. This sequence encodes CSARDRVSGRSTDTQYF.